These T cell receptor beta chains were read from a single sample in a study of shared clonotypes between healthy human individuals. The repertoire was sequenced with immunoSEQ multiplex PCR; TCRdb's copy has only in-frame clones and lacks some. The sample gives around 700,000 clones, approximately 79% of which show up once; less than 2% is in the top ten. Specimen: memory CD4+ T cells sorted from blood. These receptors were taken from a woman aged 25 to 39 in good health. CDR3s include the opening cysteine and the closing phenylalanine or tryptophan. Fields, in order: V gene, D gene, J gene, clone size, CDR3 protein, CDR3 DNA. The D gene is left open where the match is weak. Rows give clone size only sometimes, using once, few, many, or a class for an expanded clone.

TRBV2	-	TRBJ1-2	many	CASSERGSNYGYTF	TGTGCCAGCAGTGAGCGGGGCAGTAACTATGGCTACACCTTC
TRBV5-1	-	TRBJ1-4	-	CASSREGWNEKLFF	TGCGCCAGTAGTCGGGAGGGATGGAATGAAAAACTGTTTTTT
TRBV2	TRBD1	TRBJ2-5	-	CASMTQGEETQYF	TGTGCCAGCATGACACAGGGGGAAGAGACCCAGTACTTC
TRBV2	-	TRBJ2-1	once	CASLQNGGGDEQFF	TGTGCCAGCCTCCAGAACGGGGGCGGGGATGAGCAGTTCTTC
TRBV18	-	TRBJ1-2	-	CASSPPWPQGQTYGYTF	TGTGCCAGCTCACCACCGTGGCCGCAAGGACAGACCTATGGCTACACCTTC
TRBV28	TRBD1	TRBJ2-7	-	CASRNSGGALVEQYF	TGTGCCAGCAGGAATTCAGGGGGCGCGCTCGTCGAGCAGTACTTC
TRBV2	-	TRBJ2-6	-	CASSPTGSGANVLTF	TGTGCCAGCAGTCCTACAGGTTCTGGGGCCAACGTCCTGACTTTC
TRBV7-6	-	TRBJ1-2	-	CASKPQGFHGYTF	TGTGCCAGCAAACCCCAGGGATTTCATGGCTACACCTTC
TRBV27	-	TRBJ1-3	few	CASRPLSSGNTIYF	TGTGCCAGCAGGCCCCTAAGCTCTGGAAACACCATATATTTT
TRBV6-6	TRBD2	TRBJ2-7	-	CASSYSQSSGRYEQYF	TGTGCCAGCAGTTACTCGCAGTCTAGCGGGAGGTACGAGCAGTACTTC
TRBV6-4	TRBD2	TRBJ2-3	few	CASSDKAGGTDTQYF	TGTGCCAGCAGTGACAAGGCGGGAGGGACAGATACGCAGTATTTT
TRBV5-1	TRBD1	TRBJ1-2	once	CASSSGLLQGSAPGGYTF	TGCGCCAGCAGCTCCGGACTATTACAGGGGTCGGCTCCTGGGGGCTACACCTTC
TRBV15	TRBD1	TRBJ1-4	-	CATSRNPQQGAGEKLFF	TGTGCCACCAGCAGGAACCCCCAACAGGGGGCGGGTGAAAAACTGTTTTTT
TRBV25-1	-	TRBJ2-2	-	CASSELWQGGVTGELFF	TGTGCCAGCAGTGAACTCTGGCAGGGGGGAGTCACCGGGGAGCTGTTTTTT
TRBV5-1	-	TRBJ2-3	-	CASSPDGDTQYF	TGCGCCAGCAGCCCCGACGGAGATACGCAGTATTTT
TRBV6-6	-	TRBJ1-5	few	CASSYAGNQPQHF	TGTGCCAGCAGTTACGCGGGCAATCAGCCCCAGCATTTT
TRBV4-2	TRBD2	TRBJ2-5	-	CASSQKSGRAELETQYF	TGTGCCAGCAGCCAAAAAAGCGGGAGGGCCGAGTTAGAGACCCAGTACTTC
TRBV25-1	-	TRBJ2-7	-	CASSPWEANSYEQYF	TGTGCCAGCAGTCCCTGGGAGGCAAACTCCTACGAGCAGTACTTC
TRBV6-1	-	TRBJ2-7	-	CASMAGTRYEQYF	TGTGCCAGCATGGCCGGGACTCGATACGAGCAGTACTTC
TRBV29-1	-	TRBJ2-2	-	CSVEDGALSTGELFF	TGCAGCGTTGAAGATGGGGCCCTCAGCACGGGGGAGCTGTTTTTT
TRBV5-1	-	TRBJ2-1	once	CASSLGAESREQFF	TGCGCCAGCAGCTTGGGAGCGGAAAGTAGGGAGCAGTTCTTC
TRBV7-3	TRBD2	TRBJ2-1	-	CASSRPTSGDASYNEQFF	TGTGCCAGCAGCCGACCGACTAGCGGGGATGCCTCCTACAATGAGCAGTTCTTC
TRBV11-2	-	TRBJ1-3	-	CASSPRQASGNTIYF	TGTGCCAGCAGCCCCCGGCAAGCGTCTGGAAACACCATATATTTT
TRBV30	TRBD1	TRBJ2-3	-	CAWARDSGFTDTQYF	TGTGCCTGGGCCCGGGACAGTGGCTTCACAGATACGCAGTATTTT
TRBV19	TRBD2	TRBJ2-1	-	CASSNIRLAGYNEQFF	TGTGCCAGTAGCAATATAAGACTAGCGGGGTACAATGAGCAGTTCTTC
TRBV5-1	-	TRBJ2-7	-	CASSFQGPGSYEQYF	TGCGCCAGCAGCTTTCAGGGGCCCGGCTCCTACGAGCAGTACTTC
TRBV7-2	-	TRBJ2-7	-	CASSPQITLHEQYF	TGTGCCAGCAGCCCTCAGATTACACTCCACGAGCAGTACTTC
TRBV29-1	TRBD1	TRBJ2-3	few	CSALTGDSADTQYF	TGCAGCGCATTGACAGGGGATAGCGCAGATACGCAGTATTTT
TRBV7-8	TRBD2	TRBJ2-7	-	CASSFAVGLGFYEQYF	TGTGCCAGCAGCTTTGCGGTGGGACTAGGATTCTACGAGCAGTACTTC
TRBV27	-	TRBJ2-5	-	CASSRRDSRDVYF	TGTGCCAGCAGTCGACGGGACTCCCGAGATGTGTACTTC
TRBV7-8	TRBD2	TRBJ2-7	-	CASSDSGRAYF	TGTGCCAGCAGCGATAGCGGGAGGGCTTACTTC
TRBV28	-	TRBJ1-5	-	CASSLGGGGNQPQHF	TGTGCCAGCAGTTTAGGGGGGGGTGGCAATCAGCCCCAGCATTTT
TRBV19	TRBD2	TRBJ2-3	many	CASRTSGSTDTQYF	TGTGCCAGTAGAACTAGCGGGAGCACAGATACGCAGTATTTT
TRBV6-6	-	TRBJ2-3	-	CASSYGGAFPDTQYF	TGTGCCAGCAGTTACGGAGGGGCCTTTCCAGATACGCAGTATTTT
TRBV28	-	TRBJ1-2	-	CAILNRDTNYGYTF	TGTGCCATCCTAAACCGGGACACAAACTATGGCTACACCTTC
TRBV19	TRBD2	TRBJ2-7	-	CASSTYSGSSYEQYF	TGTGCCAGTAGTACGTATAGCGGGAGCTCCTACGAGCAGTACTTC
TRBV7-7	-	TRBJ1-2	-	CASSLLGEWLYGYTF	TGTGCCAGCAGCTTACTAGGGGAGTGGTTGTATGGCTACACCTTC
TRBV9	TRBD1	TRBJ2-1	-	CASNRQGLYNEQFF	TGTGCCAGCAACCGACAGGGGCTCTACAATGAGCAGTTCTTC
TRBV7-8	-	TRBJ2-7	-	CASSPGRFGEQYF	TGTGCCAGCAGTCCCGGGCGGTTCGGCGAGCAGTACTTC
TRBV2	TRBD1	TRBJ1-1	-	CASRGQGRGTEAFF	TGTGCCAGCAGGGGACAGGGCCGGGGGACTGAAGCTTTCTTT
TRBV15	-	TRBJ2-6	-	CATSRGAGANVLTF	TGTGCCACCAGCAGAGGGGCTGGGGCCAACGTCCTGACTTTC
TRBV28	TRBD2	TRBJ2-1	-	CASSPQLAGPGEQFF	TGTGCCAGCAGCCCCCAACTAGCGGGACCAGGTGAGCAGTTCTTC